A selection of T cell receptor beta chains follows, all from one sample in a study of blood T cell repertoires in COVID-19. Produced via immunoSEQ multiplex PCR; TCRdb's table is partial and in-frame only. Found here are a few hundred thousand clones, about nine tenths of them singletons; the top ten hold 12%. The sequenced sample was peripheral blood. The receptors derive from a woman aged 55-70 years with acute or convalescent COVID-19. CDR3s include the opening cysteine and the closing phenylalanine or tryptophan. Fields, in order: V gene, J gene, clone size, D gene, CDR3 protein, CDR3 DNA. A D gene is named only where the DNA matches it firmly. The size field is filled for only some rows; it gives once, few, many or a size class.

v_gene: TRBV29-1
j_gene: TRBJ1-1
abundance: -
d_gene: TRBD1
CDR3aa: CSVKSLGTGEDRTEAFF
CDR3nt: TGCAGCGTTAAGTCTTTGGGGACAGGGGAAGATCGGACTGAAGCTTTCTTT

v_gene: TRBV5-4
j_gene: TRBJ2-2
abundance: few
d_gene: TRBD1
CDR3aa: CASSLGGTGGTGELFF
CDR3nt: TGTGCCAGCAGCTTGGGAGGGACAGGCGGCACCGGGGAGCTGTTTTTT

v_gene: TRBV20-1
j_gene: TRBJ2-1
abundance: -
d_gene: -
CDR3aa: CSAPRGEQFF
CDR3nt: TGCAGTGCCCCCCGGGGGGAGCAGTTCTTC

v_gene: TRBV5-4
j_gene: TRBJ1-1
abundance: -
d_gene: TRBD1
CDR3aa: CASSWTGRNAEAFF
CDR3nt: TGTGCCAGCAGCTGGACAGGGAGGAACGCTGAAGCTTTCTTT

v_gene: TRBV3-1/TRBV3-2
j_gene: TRBJ2-1
abundance: -
d_gene: -
CDR3aa: CASSPRAGHLNNEQFF
CDR3nt: TGTGCCAGCAGTCCCAGAGCGGGACACCTCAACAATGAGCAGTTCTTC

v_gene: TRBV5-1
j_gene: TRBJ2-6
abundance: -
d_gene: -
CDR3aa: CASSLASGAGANVLTF
CDR3nt: TGCGCCAGCAGCTTGGCCTCAGGGGCTGGGGCCAACGTCCTGACTTTC

v_gene: TRBV25-1
j_gene: TRBJ1-1
abundance: -
d_gene: -
CDR3aa: CASSERWILRRTEAFF
CDR3nt: TGTGCCAGCAGTGAGCGGTGGATTCTGCGGCGTACTGAAGCTTTCTTT

v_gene: TRBV4-1
j_gene: TRBJ1-1
abundance: -
d_gene: -
CDR3aa: CASSLGGSMNTEAFF
CDR3nt: TGCGCCAGCAGCTTGGGGGGTTCCATGAACACTGAAGCTTTCTTT

v_gene: TRBV7-2
j_gene: TRBJ1-6
abundance: few
d_gene: -
CDR3aa: CASSLRSLRTNSPLHF
CDR3nt: TGTGCCAGCAGCTTACGATCCTTGAGAACTAATTCACCCCTCCACTTT

v_gene: TRBV6-2/TRBV6-3
j_gene: TRBJ1-6
abundance: -
d_gene: -
CDR3aa: CASSNPGASPLHF
CDR3nt: TGTGCCAGCAGTAATCCAGGGGCTTCACCCCTCCACTTT

v_gene: TRBV9
j_gene: TRBJ1-1
abundance: -
d_gene: TRBD1
CDR3aa: CASSGVTGTTEAFF
CDR3nt: TGTGCCAGCAGCGGAGTGACAGGGACGACTGAAGCTTTCTTT

v_gene: TRBV3-1/TRBV3-2
j_gene: TRBJ2-4
abundance: once
d_gene: -
CDR3aa: CASSQLGSQNIQYF
CDR3nt: TGTGCCAGCAGCCAATTGGGGAGCCAAAACATTCAGTACTTC

v_gene: TRBV19
j_gene: TRBJ1-2
abundance: -
d_gene: -
CDR3aa: CASSIGEVNYGYTF
CDR3nt: TGTGCCAGTAGTATCGGGGAGGTCAACTATGGCTACACCTTC

v_gene: TRBV5-5
j_gene: TRBJ1-5
abundance: once
d_gene: TRBD1
CDR3aa: CASSPGTDNQPQHF
CDR3nt: TGTGCCAGCAGCCCCGGGACAGATAATCAGCCCCAGCATTTT

v_gene: TRBV14
j_gene: TRBJ2-1
abundance: -
d_gene: -
CDR3aa: CASSQLQFGGHEQFF
CDR3nt: TGTGCCAGCAGCCAACTTCAATTCGGGGGGCATGAGCAGTTCTTC

v_gene: TRBV9
j_gene: TRBJ2-7
abundance: -
d_gene: -
CDR3aa: CASSGPNSTYEQYF
CDR3nt: TGTGCCAGCAGCGGCCCGAACAGCACCTACGAGCAGTACTTC

v_gene: TRBV10-3
j_gene: TRBJ1-2
abundance: once
d_gene: TRBD1
CDR3aa: CAIRLQGAGYGYTF
CDR3nt: TGTGCCATCAGATTACAGGGGGCGGGCTATGGCTACACCTTC

v_gene: TRBV7-6
j_gene: TRBJ2-2
abundance: once
d_gene: -
CDR3aa: CASSWPPGELFF
CDR3nt: TGTGCCAGCAGCTGGCCCCCCGGGGAGCTGTTTTTT

v_gene: TRBV7-8
j_gene: TRBJ1-6
abundance: -
d_gene: -
CDR3aa: CASSLDHGSSYNSPLHF
CDR3nt: TGTGCCAGCAGCTTAGATCACGGGAGCTCCTATAATTCACCCCTCCACTTT

v_gene: TRBV28
j_gene: TRBJ1-1
abundance: -
d_gene: -
CDR3aa: CASRVTGMSFF
CDR3nt: TGTGCCAGCAGGGTAACAGGGATGTCTTTCTTT

v_gene: TRBV27
j_gene: TRBJ1-2
abundance: -
d_gene: -
CDR3aa: CASSLAGVIGYTF
CDR3nt: TGTGCCAGCAGTTTAGCAGGGGTGATTGGCTACACCTTC

v_gene: TRBV27
j_gene: TRBJ2-7
abundance: once
d_gene: TRBD1
CDR3aa: CASGSGTGLGEQYF
CDR3nt: TGTGCCAGCGGTTCCGGGACAGGGTTGGGGGAGCAGTACTTC

v_gene: TRBV12-3/TRBV12-4
j_gene: TRBJ2-1
abundance: -
d_gene: -
CDR3aa: CASSPPGRVLFF
CDR3nt: TGTGCCAGCAGTCCCCCGGGCAGGGTTCTGTTCTTC

v_gene: TRBV5-4
j_gene: TRBJ2-5
abundance: -
d_gene: -
CDR3aa: CASSPTTGSQETQYF
CDR3nt: TGTGCCAGCAGCCCTACAACAGGGTCCCAAGAGACCCAGTACTTC

v_gene: TRBV29-1
j_gene: TRBJ2-1
abundance: -
d_gene: TRBD2
CDR3aa: CSAQAGALRGEQFF
CDR3nt: TGCAGCGCTCAAGCGGGGGCCCTCAGGGGTGAGCAGTTCTTC

v_gene: TRBV7-2
j_gene: TRBJ1-4
abundance: -
d_gene: -
CDR3aa: CASSRYDEKLFF
CDR3nt: TGTGCCAGCAGCCGGTATGATGAAAAACTGTTTTTT

v_gene: TRBV5-4
j_gene: TRBJ2-2
abundance: -
d_gene: TRBD2
CDR3aa: CASSSGLAESGELFF
CDR3nt: TGTGCCAGCAGCTCTGGACTAGCCGAATCCGGGGAGCTGTTTTTT

v_gene: TRBV5-6
j_gene: TRBJ2-2
abundance: -
d_gene: TRBD2
CDR3aa: CASNPLAGGPNTGELFF
CDR3nt: TGTGCCAGCAACCCTCTAGCGGGGGGTCCGAACACCGGGGAGCTGTTTTTT

v_gene: TRBV6-5
j_gene: TRBJ1-2
abundance: -
d_gene: -
CDR3aa: CASSGTLGYTF
CDR3nt: TGTGCCAGCAGCGGGACTTTGGGCTACACCTTC

v_gene: TRBV6-5
j_gene: TRBJ1-1
abundance: -
d_gene: TRBD1
CDR3aa: CASSYSQGAYTEAFF
CDR3nt: TGTGCCAGCAGTTACTCGCAGGGGGCATACACTGAAGCTTTCTTT

v_gene: TRBV3-1/TRBV3-2
j_gene: TRBJ2-2
abundance: -
d_gene: TRBD2
CDR3aa: CASSQGWVSSSGRANTGELFF
CDR3nt: TGTGCCAGCAGCCAAGGCTGGGTGTCCTCTAGCGGGAGGGCTAACACCGGGGAGCTGTTTTTT

v_gene: TRBV29-1
j_gene: TRBJ2-5
abundance: -
d_gene: -
CDR3aa: CSVEGLWARQETQYF
CDR3nt: TGCAGCGTTGAGGGTTTATGGGCAAGGCAAGAGACCCAGTACTTC

v_gene: TRBV21-1
j_gene: TRBJ2-2
abundance: -
d_gene: -
CDR3aa: CASSKVLAGGELFF
CDR3nt: TGTGCCAGCAGCAAAGTCTTAGCGGGGGGGGAGCTGTTTTTT

v_gene: TRBV5-6
j_gene: TRBJ2-1
abundance: -
d_gene: -
CDR3aa: CASTFFGAGEQFF
CDR3nt: TGTGCCAGCACCTTTTTTGGGGCAGGCGAGCAGTTCTTC

v_gene: TRBV18
j_gene: TRBJ1-5
abundance: -
d_gene: TRBD1
CDR3aa: CASSPARGRTTQPQHF
CDR3nt: TGTGCCAGCTCACCGGCTAGGGGGCGAACGACTCAGCCCCAGCATTTT

v_gene: TRBV13
j_gene: TRBJ1-1
abundance: -
d_gene: -
CDR3aa: CASTQGTEAFF
CDR3nt: TGTGCCAGCACCCAGGGCACTGAAGCTTTCTTT

v_gene: TRBV19
j_gene: TRBJ2-7
abundance: -
d_gene: -
CDR3aa: CASSMGHSSLHEQYF
CDR3nt: TGTGCCAGTAGTATGGGACACTCGTCTCTCCACGAGCAGTACTTC

v_gene: TRBV19
j_gene: TRBJ1-5
abundance: -
d_gene: -
CDR3aa: CASTGGNQPQHF
CDR3nt: TGTGCCAGTACCGGGGGGAATCAGCCCCAGCATTTT

v_gene: TRBV14
j_gene: TRBJ2-1
abundance: -
d_gene: TRBD2
CDR3aa: CASSQAGGPFNEQFF
CDR3nt: TGTGCCAGCAGCCAAGCGGGAGGGCCTTTCAATGAGCAGTTCTTC

v_gene: TRBV2
j_gene: TRBJ2-7
abundance: few
d_gene: TRBD2
CDR3aa: CASSDWISGLGSYEQYF
CDR3nt: TGTGCCAGCAGTGATTGGATTAGCGGGTTAGGATCCTACGAGCAGTACTTC